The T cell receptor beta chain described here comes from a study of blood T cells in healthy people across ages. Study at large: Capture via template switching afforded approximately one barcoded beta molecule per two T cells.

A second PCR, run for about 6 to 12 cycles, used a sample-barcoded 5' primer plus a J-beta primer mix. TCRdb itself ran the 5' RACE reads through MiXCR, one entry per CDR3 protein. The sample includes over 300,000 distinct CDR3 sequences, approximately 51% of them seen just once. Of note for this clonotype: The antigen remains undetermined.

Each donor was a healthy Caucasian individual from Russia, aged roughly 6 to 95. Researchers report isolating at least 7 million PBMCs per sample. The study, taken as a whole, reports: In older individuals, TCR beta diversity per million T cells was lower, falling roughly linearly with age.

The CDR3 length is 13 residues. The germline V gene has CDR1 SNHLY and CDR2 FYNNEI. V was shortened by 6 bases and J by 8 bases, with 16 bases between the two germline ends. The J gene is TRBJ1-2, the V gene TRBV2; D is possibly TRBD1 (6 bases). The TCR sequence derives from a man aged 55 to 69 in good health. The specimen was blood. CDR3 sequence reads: CASRDSRGGGYTF. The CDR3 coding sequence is TGTGCCAGCAGGGATAGCAGGGGTGGAGGCTACACCTTC.